Below are 7 T cell receptor beta chains sequenced from a single sample in a study of radiation and T cells in renal cell carcinoma (dated by TCRdb to 2019 to 2021). Receptor amplification or capture employed the immunoSEQ multiplex PCR assay. This immuneACCESS table, as held by TCRdb, lists in-frame sequences with V and J called but not all clones. Of the missing ones, under half trace to an unresolved V gene in checked studies; the others have no known cause. This sample lists about 83,000 clones; around four fifths were detected once. About 2.4% of the sample belongs to the ten largest clones. The sample's time point label, decoded: blood 4 weeks post-SBRT, at nephrectomy. The treatment or condition tag for this specimen amounts to: 15 Gy SBRT to primary tumor, nephrectomy 4 weeks later. Sequencing used blood, obtained from a patient whose treatment included radiotherapy and nephrectomy. The source of these receptors is a woman between 55 and 75 years old with renal cell carcinoma.

Points on this clone: Because the CDR3's place on the DNA is in doubt, the DNA is left out and the CDR3 is given as listed by TCRdb. The V and J genes are TRBV2 and TRBJ1-1; the tabulated D call, TRBD1, remains unverified against the DNA. Both ends counted, the CDR3 spans 16 residues. Germline V lookup: CDR1 SNHLY, CDR2 FYNNEI. CDR3 residues: CASILDRGQRGAEAFF.

The V and J genes are TRBV19 and TRBJ2-7; TRBD1 agrees at 9 bases. The CDR3 is 15 residues long. V shed 6 bases, J shed 1 base, and the junction held 7 bases outside the gene matches. CDR1 and CDR2 (germline): LNHDA, SQIVND (reference sequence). The CDR3 nucleotides are TGTGCCAGTAGATTGGGACAGGGCGGATCCTACGAGCAGTACTTC. Translating gives CASRLGQGGSYEQYF.

The CDR3 is CASSPQRSGNTIYF. DNA for the CDR3: TGTGCCAGCAGCCCTCAGCGCTCTGGAAACACCATATATTTT. The chain couples TRBV9 to TRBJ1-3; unclear D gene. Trimming removed 4 bases from V and 0 bases from J, with 8 bases in between. The CDR3 extends over 14 amino acids. Looked up from germline, CDR1 is SGDLS and CDR2 is YYNGEE.

V and J are TRBV9 and TRBJ2-2, with a weak D call TRBD1 (6 bases). From germline, CDR1 is SGDLS and CDR2 YYNGEE. The CDR3 spans 16 residues. V was pared by 5 bases and J by 3 bases, with 17 bases between. The CDR3 DNA sequence: TGTGCCAGCAGTCCTCTTTGGACAGTTGACACCGGGGAGCTGTTTTTT. Translated, it gives CASSPLWTVDTGELFF. Full variable domain (remainder filled in from reference TRBV9 and TRBJ2-2): DSGVTQTPKHLITATGQRVTLRCSPRSGDLSVYWYQQSLDQGLQFLIQYYNGEERAKGNILERFSAQQFPDLHSELNLSSLELGDSALYFCASSPLWTVDTGELFFGEGSRLTVL.

The chain links TRBV16 to TRBJ1-1; 10 bases fit TRBD1. The length of the CDR3 is 16 residues. V dropped 4 bases and J dropped 3; count of bases not matched to a gene: 8. The germline V gene encodes CDR1 KGHSY and CDR2 FQNENV. CDR3 bases: TGTGCCAGCAGCCTCCAACGACAGGGGGCTGACACTGAAGCTTTCTTT. As protein: CASSLQRQGADTEAFF.

Notes on this clone: Compared with germline, one end of the junction differs, possibly owing to a read error. The gene calls are TRBV27 and TRBJ1-4; D ambiguous. The CDR3 has 14 residues. In germline, CDR1 is MNHEY, CDR2 SMNVEV (reference sequence). The CDR3 DNA reads as TGTGCCAGCAGTTTGCTAGCAACAAATGAAAAACTGTTTTTT. It specifies CASSLLATNEKLFF.

This chain uses TRBV11-3 with TRBJ2-2; TRBD1 matches at 7 bases. The germline gives CDR1 SGHNT, CDR2 YENEEA. This CDR3 contains 15 residues. Trimming took 5 bases from V and 4 from J; bases not matched to a gene: 7. The CDR3 loop is CASSRQGLGTGELFF. In nucleotides, the CDR3 is TGTGCCAGCAGCCGACAGGGTTTGGGCACCGGGGAGCTGTTTTTT.